The clone carrying this T cell receptor (beta chain) has ten or more counts. The antigen remains undetermined. Template switching by 5'RACE produced TCR cDNA, adding a universal primer site and UMIs. In TCRdb, the 5' RACE reads were re-called with MiXCR into one record per CDR3 protein. The sample yields some 300,000 distinct CDR3 sequences, about 10% seen once. The V and J ends lost 4 bases and 0 bases respectively, with 6 bases between them. The CDR3 has 13 residues. The germline V gene encodes CDR1 MNHEY and CDR2 SVGAGI. The data originate from a study of T cells after yellow fever vaccination. General study points: Although most clonotypes did not, a small share appeared in both CD4 and CD8 compartments. The booster saw the reappearance of most primary-vaccination clones (approximately 97% CD4, roughly 90% CD8).

This TCR derives from a man aged 18 to 29 who received the YFV17D yellow fever vaccine. This specimen consisted of CD4+ T cells sorted from PBMCs, obtained 45 days after the yellow fever booster vaccination. The chain recombines TRBV6-5 with TRBJ1-1; D not resolved. The CDR3 loop reads CASSSTLNTEAFF. For the CDR3, the DNA is TGTGCCAGCAGTTCAACACTGAACACTGAAGCTTTCTTT.